The entry that follows covers one T cell receptor beta chain sequence. The antigen remains undetermined. This specimen comes from a study of graft-versus-host responses after intestinal transplantation. Regarding the study as a whole: Allografts of patients with graft-donor T cell macrochimerism showed high graft-versus-host to host-versus-graft clone ratios.

Libraries were prepared by immunoSEQ multiplex PCR; TCRdb keeps only in-frame clonotypes and omits some of them. Of about 96,000 clones listed, about 94% are singletons. The sequence was collected from a human donor who received an intestinal transplant. The sample consisted of unstimulated CD4+ T cells sorted from spleen or lymph node cells, taken before intestinal transplant.

Here the CDR3 reads CASSSTQNPRTGPPCEQYF. Here the CDR3 DNA reads TGCGCCAGCAGCTCAACGCAAAACCCCCGGACAGGGCCTCCTTGCGAGCAGTACTTC. V is TRBV5-1 and J is TRBJ2-7, with 8 nucleotides matching TRBD1. The CDR3 totals 19 residues. Germline V gene lookup returns CDR1 SGHRS and CDR2 YFSETQ. The V gene end was trimmed by 3 bases and the J gene end by 6 bases; junction bases not matched to a gene: 23.